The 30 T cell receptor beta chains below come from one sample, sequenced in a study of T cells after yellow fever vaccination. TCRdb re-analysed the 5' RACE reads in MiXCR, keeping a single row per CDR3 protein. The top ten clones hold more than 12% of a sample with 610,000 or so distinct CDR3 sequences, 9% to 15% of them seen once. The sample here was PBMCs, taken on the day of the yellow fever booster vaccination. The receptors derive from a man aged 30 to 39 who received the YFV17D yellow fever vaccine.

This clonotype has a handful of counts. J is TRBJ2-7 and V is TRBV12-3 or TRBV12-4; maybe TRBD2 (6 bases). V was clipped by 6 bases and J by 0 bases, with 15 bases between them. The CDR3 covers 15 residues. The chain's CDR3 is CASSLSGKSSYEQYF. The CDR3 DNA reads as TGTGCCAGCAGCCTTAGCGGAAAGAGCTCCTACGAGCAGTACTTC.

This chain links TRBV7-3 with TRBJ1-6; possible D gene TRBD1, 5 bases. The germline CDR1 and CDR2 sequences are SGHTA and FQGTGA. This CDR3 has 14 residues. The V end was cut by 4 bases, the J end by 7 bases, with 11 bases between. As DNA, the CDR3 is TGTGCCAGCAGCTCAGGCTGGGGGAATTCACCCCTCCACTTT. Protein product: CASSSGWGNSPLHF. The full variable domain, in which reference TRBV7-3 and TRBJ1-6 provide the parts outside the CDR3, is GAGVSQTPSNKVTEKGKYVELRCDPISGHTALYWYRQSLGQGPEFLIYFQGTGAADDSGLPNDRFFAVRPEGSVSTLKIQRTERGDSAVYLCASSSGWGNSPLHFGNGTRLTVT.

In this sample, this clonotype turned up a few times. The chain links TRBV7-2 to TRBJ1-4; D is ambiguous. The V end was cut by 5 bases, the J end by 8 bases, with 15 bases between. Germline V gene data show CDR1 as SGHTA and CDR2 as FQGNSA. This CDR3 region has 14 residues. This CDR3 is CASSLDPYGEKLFF. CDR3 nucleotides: TGTGCCAGCAGCCTTGACCCTTATGGGGAAAAACTGTTTTTT.

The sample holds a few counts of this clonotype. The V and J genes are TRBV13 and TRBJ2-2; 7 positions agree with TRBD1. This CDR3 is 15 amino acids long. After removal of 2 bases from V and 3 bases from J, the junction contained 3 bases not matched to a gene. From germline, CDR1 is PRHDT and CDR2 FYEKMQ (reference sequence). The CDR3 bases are TGTGCCAGCAGCTTACCACAGGGGCACACCGGGGAGCTGTTTTTT. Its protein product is CASSLPQGHTGELFF.

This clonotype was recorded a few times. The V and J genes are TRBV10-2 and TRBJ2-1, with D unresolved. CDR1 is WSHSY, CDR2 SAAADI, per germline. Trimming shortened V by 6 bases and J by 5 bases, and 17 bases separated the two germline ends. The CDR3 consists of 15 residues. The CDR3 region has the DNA TGCGCCAGCAGGACGTCACCGAACCCTAACAATGAGCAGTTCTTC. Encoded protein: CASRTSPNPNNEQFF.

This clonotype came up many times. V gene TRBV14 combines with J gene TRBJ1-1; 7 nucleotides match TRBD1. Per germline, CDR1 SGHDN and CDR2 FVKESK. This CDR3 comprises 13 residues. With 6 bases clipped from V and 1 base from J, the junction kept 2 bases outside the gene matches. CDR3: CASSRQGNTEAFF. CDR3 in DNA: TGTGCCAGCAGTCGACAGGGGAACACTGAAGCTTTCTTT.

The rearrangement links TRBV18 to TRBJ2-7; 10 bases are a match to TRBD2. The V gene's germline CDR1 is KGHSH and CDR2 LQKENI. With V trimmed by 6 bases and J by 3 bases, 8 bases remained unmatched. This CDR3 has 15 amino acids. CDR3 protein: CASSPSLAGDYEQYF. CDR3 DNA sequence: TGTGCCAGCTCCCCGTCTCTAGCGGGAGACTACGAGCAGTACTTC.

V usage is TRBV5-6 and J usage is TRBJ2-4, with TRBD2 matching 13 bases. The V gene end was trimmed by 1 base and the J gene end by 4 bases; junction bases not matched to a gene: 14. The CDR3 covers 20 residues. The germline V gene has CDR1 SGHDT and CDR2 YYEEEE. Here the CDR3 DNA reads TGTGCCAGCAGCTTGTATGGCAGGGAGCGGACTAGCGGGAGAAAAAACATTCAGTACTTC. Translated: CASSLYGRERTSGRKNIQYF.

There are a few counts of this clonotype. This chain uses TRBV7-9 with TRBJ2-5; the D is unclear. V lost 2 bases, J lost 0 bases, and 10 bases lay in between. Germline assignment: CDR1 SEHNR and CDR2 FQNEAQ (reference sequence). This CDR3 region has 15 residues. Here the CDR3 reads CASSLSFQNQETQYF. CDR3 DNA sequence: TGTGCCAGCAGCTTAAGCTTCCAGAACCAAGAGACCCAGTACTTC.

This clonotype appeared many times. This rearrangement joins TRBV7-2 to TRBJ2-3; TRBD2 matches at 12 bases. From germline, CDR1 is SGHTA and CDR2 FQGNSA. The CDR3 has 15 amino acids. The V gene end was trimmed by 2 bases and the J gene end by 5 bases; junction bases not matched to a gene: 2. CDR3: CASSLQLAGGDTQYF. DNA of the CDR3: TGTGCCAGCAGCTTACAACTAGCGGGGGGAGATACGCAGTATTTT.

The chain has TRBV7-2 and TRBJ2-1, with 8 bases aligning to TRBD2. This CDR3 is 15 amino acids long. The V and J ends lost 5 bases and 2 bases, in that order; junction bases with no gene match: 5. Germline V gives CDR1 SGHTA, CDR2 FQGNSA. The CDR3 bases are TGTGCCAGCAGCCCGGCGGGACTAGCCTACAATGAGCAGTTCTTC. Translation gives CASSPAGLAYNEQFF.

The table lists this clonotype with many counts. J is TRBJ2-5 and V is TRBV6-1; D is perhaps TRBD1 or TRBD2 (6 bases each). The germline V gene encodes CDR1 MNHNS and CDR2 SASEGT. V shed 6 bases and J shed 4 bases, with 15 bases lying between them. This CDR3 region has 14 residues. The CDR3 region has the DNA TGTGCCAGCAGCCGAGACCCGGGGGCAGAGACCCAGTACTTC. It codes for CASSRDPGAETQYF.

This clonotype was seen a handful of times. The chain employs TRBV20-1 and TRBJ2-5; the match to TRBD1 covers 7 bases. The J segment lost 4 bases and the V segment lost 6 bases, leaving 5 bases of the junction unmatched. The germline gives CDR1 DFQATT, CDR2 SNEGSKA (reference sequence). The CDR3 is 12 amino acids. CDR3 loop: CSAQTGRETQYF. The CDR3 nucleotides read TGCAGTGCGCAGACAGGGCGAGAGACCCAGTACTTC.

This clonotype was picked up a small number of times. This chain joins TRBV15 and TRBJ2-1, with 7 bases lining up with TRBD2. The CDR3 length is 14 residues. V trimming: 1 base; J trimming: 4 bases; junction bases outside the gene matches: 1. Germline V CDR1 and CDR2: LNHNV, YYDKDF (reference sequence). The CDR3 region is CATSRASGYNEQFF. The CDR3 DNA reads TGTGCCACCAGCAGAGCTAGCGGTTACAATGAGCAGTTCTTC.

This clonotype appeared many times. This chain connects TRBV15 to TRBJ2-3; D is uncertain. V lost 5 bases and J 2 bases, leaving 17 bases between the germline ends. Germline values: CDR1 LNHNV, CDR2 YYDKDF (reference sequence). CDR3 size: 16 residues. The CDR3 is CATSRALGSFTDTQYF. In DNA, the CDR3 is TGTGCCACCAGCCGGGCCTTGGGGTCATTCACAGATACGCAGTATTTT.

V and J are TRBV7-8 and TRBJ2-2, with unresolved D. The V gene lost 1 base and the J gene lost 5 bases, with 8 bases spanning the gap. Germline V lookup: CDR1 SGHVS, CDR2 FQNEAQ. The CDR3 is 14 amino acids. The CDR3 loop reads CASSLVSTTGELFF. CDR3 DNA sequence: TGTGCCAGCAGCTTAGTCAGTACGACCGGGGAGCTGTTTTTT.

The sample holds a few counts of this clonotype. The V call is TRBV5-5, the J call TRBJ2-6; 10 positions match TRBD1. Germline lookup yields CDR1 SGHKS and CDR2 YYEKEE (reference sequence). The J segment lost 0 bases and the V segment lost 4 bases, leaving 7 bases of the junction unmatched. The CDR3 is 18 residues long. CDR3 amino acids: CASSTTGTGVSGANVLTF. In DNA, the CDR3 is TGTGCCAGCAGCACGACCGGGACAGGGGTCTCTGGGGCCAACGTCCTGACTTTC.

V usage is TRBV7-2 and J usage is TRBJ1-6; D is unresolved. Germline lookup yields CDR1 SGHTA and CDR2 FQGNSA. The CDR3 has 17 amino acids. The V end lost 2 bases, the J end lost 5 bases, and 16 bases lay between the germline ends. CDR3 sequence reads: CASSLRRGGGNNSPLHF. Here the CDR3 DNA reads TGTGCCAGCAGCTTACGGCGGGGTGGCGGAAATAATTCACCCCTCCACTTT. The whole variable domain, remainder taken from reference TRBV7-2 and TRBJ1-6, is GAGVSQSPSNKVTEKGKDVELRCDPISGHTALYWYRQSLGQGLEFLIYFQGNSAPDKSGLPSDRFSAERTGGSVSTLTIQRTQQEDSAVYLCASSLRRGGGNNSPLHFGNGTRLTVT.

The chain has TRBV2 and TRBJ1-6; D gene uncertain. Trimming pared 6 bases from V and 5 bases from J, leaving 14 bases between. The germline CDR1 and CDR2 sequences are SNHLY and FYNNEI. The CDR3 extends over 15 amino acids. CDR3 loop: CASSLGVLNNSPLHF. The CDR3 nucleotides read TGTGCCAGCAGCCTTGGAGTACTTAATAATTCACCCCTCCACTTT.

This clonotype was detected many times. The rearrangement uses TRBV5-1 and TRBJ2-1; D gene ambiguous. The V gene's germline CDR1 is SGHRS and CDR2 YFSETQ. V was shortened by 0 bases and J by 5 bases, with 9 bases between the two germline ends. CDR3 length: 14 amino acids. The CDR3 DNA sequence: TGCGCCAGCAGCTTGGTTGGTTCCCACAATGAGCAGTTCTTC. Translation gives CASSLVGSHNEQFF.

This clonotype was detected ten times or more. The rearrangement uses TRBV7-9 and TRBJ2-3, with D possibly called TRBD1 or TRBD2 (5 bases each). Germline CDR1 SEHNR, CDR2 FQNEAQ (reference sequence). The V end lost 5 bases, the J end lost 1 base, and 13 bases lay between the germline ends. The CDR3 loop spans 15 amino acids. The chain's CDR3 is CASSPSGRRTDTQYF. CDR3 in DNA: TGTGCCAGCAGCCCATCGGGACGCCGCACAGATACGCAGTATTTT.

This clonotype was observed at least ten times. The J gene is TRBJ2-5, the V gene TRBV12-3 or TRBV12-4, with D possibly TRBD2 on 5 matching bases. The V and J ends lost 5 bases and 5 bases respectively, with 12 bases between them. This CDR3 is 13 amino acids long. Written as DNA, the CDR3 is TGTGCCAGCAGTCCCGGGGATGGGGAGACCCAGTACTTC. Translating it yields CASSPGDGETQYF.

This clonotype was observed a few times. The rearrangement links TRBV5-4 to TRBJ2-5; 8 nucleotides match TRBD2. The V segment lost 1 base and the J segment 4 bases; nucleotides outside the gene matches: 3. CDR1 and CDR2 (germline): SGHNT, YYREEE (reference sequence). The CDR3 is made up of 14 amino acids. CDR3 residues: CASSLKAGVETQYF. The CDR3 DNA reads TGTGCCAGCAGCTTGAAAGCGGGAGTAGAGACCCAGTACTTC.

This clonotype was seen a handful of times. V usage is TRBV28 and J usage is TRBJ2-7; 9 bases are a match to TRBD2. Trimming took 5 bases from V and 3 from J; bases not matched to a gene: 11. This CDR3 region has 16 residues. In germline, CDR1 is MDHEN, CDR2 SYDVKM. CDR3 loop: CASSPGLAGDLYEQYF. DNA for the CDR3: TGTGCCAGCAGTCCCGGGTTAGCGGGGGACCTCTACGAGCAGTACTTC.

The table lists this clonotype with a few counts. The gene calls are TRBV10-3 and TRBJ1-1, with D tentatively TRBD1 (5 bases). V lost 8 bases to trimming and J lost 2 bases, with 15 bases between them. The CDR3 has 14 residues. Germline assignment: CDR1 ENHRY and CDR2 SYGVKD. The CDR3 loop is CAISTWGSNTEAFF. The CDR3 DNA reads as TGTGCCATCTCAACCTGGGGGTCCAACACTGAAGCTTTCTTT.

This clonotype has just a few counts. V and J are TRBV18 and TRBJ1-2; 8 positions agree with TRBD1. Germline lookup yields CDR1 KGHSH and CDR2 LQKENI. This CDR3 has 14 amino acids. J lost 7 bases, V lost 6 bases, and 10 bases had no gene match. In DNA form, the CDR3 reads TGTGCCAGCTCGCCCGACAGGGGAAAAGGTGGCTACACCTTC. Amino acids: CASSPDRGKGGYTF.

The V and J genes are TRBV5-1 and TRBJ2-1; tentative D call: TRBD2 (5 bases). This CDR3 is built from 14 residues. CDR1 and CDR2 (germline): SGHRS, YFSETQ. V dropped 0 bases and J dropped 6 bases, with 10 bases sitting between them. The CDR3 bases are TGCGCCAGCAGCTTGGCGACTACGGGCAATGAGCAGTTCTTC. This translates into CASSLATTGNEQFF.

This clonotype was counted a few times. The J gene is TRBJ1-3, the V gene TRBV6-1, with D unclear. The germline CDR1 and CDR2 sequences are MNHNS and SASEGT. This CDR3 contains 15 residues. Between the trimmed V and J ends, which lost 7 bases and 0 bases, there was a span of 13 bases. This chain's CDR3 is CASTESWSSGNTIYF. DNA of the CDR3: TGTGCCAGCACCGAATCCTGGAGCTCTGGAAACACCATATATTTT.

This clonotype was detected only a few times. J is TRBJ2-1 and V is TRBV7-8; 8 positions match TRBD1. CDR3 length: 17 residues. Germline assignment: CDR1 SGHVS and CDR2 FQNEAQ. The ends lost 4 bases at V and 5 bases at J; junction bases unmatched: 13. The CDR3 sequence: CASSSRDRSYYHNEQFF. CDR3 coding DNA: TGTGCCAGCAGCTCCCGGGACAGGAGTTATTATCACAATGAGCAGTTCTTC.

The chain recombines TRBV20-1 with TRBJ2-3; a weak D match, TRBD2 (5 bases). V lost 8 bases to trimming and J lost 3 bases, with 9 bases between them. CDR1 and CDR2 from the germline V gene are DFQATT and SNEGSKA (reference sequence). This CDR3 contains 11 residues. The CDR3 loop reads CSPLATDTQYF. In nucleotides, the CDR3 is TGCAGTCCCCTAGCAACAGATACGCAGTATTTT.